This note documents a single T cell receptor (beta chain) sequence. The antigen is undetermined. Germline CDR1 reads MNHEY; CDR2 reads SVGEGT. The ends were cut back, 3 bases at V and 0 bases at J, with 21 bases in the middle. This CDR3 contains 19 residues. These data come from a study of response to subunit inactivated influenza vaccine. Study-level points and caveats: T cells newly recruited by each seasonal influenza vaccination are few, the authors suggested.

Via MiXCR, TCRdb re-called the RT-PCR reads, giving one row per CDR3 protein. Seen here are about 480,000 distinct CDR3 sequences, 10% to 15% observed once, and the top ten hold roughly 14%. The clonotype comes from a man aged 50-59 years who received an inactivated influenza vaccine. The sequenced sample was PBMCs from blood, obtained 40 to 50 days after vaccination. The V and J genes are TRBV6-2 or TRBV6-3 and TRBJ1-5; no clear D gene. CDR3 loop: CASSYIGPAVIYSNQPQHF. Here the CDR3 DNA reads TGTGCCAGCAGTTATATAGGTCCGGCGGTCATCTATAGCAATCAGCCCCAGCATTTT.